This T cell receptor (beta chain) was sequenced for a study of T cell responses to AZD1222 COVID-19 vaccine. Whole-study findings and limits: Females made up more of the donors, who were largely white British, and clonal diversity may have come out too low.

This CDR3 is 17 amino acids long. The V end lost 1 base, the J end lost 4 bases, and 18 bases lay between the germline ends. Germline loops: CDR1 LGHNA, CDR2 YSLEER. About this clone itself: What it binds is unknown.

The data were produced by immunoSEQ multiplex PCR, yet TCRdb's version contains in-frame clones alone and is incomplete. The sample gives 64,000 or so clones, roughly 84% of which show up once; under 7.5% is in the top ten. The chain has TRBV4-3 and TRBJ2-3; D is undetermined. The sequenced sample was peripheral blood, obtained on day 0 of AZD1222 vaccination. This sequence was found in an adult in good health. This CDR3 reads CASSQGPTTDGSDTQYF. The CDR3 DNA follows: TGCGCCAGCAGCCAAGGCCCTACAACGGACGGGTCAGATACGCAGTATTTT.